These T cell receptor beta chains were read from a single sample in a study of T cell responses to AZD1222 COVID-19 vaccine. Sequencing was performed with immunoSEQ multiplex PCR; in TCRdb, only in-frame clones are kept and a portion is missing. The repertoire holds over 90,000 clones, approximately 88% seen once, with approximately 22% in the top ten. The sequencing here drew on peripheral blood, taken on day 0 of AZD1222 vaccination. These receptors were taken from an adult in good health. CDR3s leave out the opening cysteine and the closing phenylalanine or tryptophan. Each record gives: D gene, V gene, CDR3 protein. A D gene is named only where the DNA matches it firmly.

d_gene: .
v_gene: TRBV12-3/TRBV12-4
CDR3aa: ASSLWQQETQY

d_gene: .
v_gene: TRBV7-9
CDR3aa: ASSLMGANEKLF

d_gene: .
v_gene: TRBV10-3
CDR3aa: AISSGGVGIRYGYT

d_gene: .
v_gene: TRBV19
CDR3aa: ASSQGGYEQY

d_gene: TRBD2
v_gene: TRBV12-5
CDR3aa: ASGTSGIYEQF

d_gene: .
v_gene: TRBV12-5
CDR3aa: ASARGLNTEAF

d_gene: TRBD1
v_gene: TRBV5-1
CDR3aa: ASSQQGQLYGYT

d_gene: .
v_gene: TRBV3-1/TRBV3-2
CDR3aa: ASSQENWGYT

d_gene: TRBD1
v_gene: TRBV5-1
CDR3aa: ASSLDGGQGSFRYGYT

d_gene: .
v_gene: TRBV25-1
CDR3aa: ASSGLHTEAF

d_gene: .
v_gene: TRBV6-2/TRBV6-3
CDR3aa: ASSSNLQGQVGELF

d_gene: .
v_gene: TRBV18
CDR3aa: ASSLSTVRVNSPLH

d_gene: .
v_gene: TRBV7-2
CDR3aa: ASSFGGSMDEQY

d_gene: .
v_gene: TRBV14
CDR3aa: ASSSFGNQPQH

d_gene: .
v_gene: TRBV18
CDR3aa: ASSPLVGPTSYEQY

d_gene: .
v_gene: TRBV4-3
CDR3aa: ASSQDAITDTQY